The rows below give T cell receptor beta chains drawn from one sample of a study of T cell changes during pregnancy in multiple sclerosis. Sequencing used immunoSEQ multiplex PCR; TCRdb keeps in-frame clones, though not all of them. The sample shows roughly 40,000 clones, approximately 92% of them seen only once. Sequencing was performed on peripheral blood, taken before pregnancy. The source is a female donor with multiple sclerosis, enrolled in a pregnancy study. Each CDR3 is given with its conserved first and last residue. The D gene is left open where the match is weak. Clone size is given for some rows only: seen once, a few or many times, or a class if the clone is expanded.

V: TRBV7-9
J: TRBJ2-2
D: TRBD1
size: -
CDR3: CASSPRKWTGGDTGELFF
DNA: TGTGCCAGCAGCCCGCGAAAATGGACAGGGGGGGACACCGGGGAGCTGTTTTTT

V: TRBV28
J: TRBJ1-1
D: TRBD1
size: -
CDR3: CASRSTGGRTEAFF
DNA: TGTGCCAGCAGATCCACAGGGGGCCGCACTGAAGCTTTCTTT

V: TRBV11-2
J: TRBJ2-7
D: TRBD2
size: -
CDR3: CASSLLGGTSYEQYF
DNA: TGTGCCAGCAGCTTATTGGGGGGGACCTCCTACGAGCAGTACTTC

V: TRBV10-3
J: TRBJ1-1
D: -
size: -
CDR3: CAISAMGGTEAFF
DNA: TGTGCCATCAGTGCTATGGGGGGGACGGAAGCTTTCTTT

V: TRBV19
J: TRBJ2-7
D: TRBD1
size: -
CDR3: CASSPGTGDYEQYF
DNA: TGTGCCAGTAGCCCCGGGACAGGGGACTACGAGCAGTACTTC

V: TRBV30
J: TRBJ1-1
D: TRBD1
size: few
CDR3: CAWSGGTGSKNTEAFF
DNA: TGTGCCTGGAGTGGGGGGACAGGATCCAAGAACACTGAAGCTTTCTTT

V: TRBV6-5
J: TRBJ2-7
D: TRBD2
size: -
CDR3: CASSPQLAGDREQYF
DNA: TGTGCCAGCAGTCCCCAACTAGCGGGAGATCGCGAGCAGTACTTC

V: TRBV4-2
J: TRBJ2-7
D: TRBD1
size: -
CDR3: CASSPDRASYEQYF
DNA: TGTGCCAGCAGCCCGGACAGGGCGAGTTACGAGCAGTACTTC

V: TRBV28
J: TRBJ1-1
D: -
size: few
CDR3: CASSLDTRAPGTEAFF
DNA: TGTGCCAGCAGTTTAGACACTCGGGCCCCAGGGACTGAAGCTTTCTTT

V: TRBV11-3
J: TRBJ2-2
D: TRBD1
size: -
CDR3: CASSLATGGNGELFF
DNA: TGTGCCAGCAGCTTAGCGACAGGGGGCAACGGGGAGCTGTTTTTT

V: TRBV2
J: TRBJ2-1
D: TRBD2
size: once
CDR3: CASQSGTSFAGEQFF
DNA: TGTGCCAGTCAGTCCGGGACTAGCTTTGCCGGCGAGCAGTTCTTC

V: TRBV5-1
J: TRBJ2-7
D: TRBD2
size: -
CDR3: CASSLGTSGHYEQYF
DNA: TGCGCCAGCAGCTTGGGGACTAGCGGCCACTACGAGCAGTACTTC

V: TRBV9
J: TRBJ1-5
D: -
size: -
CDR3: CASSVGGLNQPQHF
DNA: TGTGCCAGCAGCGTAGGAGGGCTGAATCAGCCCCAGCATTTT

V: TRBV19
J: TRBJ1-4
D: -
size: -
CDR3: CASSTGGATNEKLFF
DNA: TGTGCCAGTAGCACCGGGGGGGCAACTAATGAAAAACTGTTTTTT

V: TRBV9
J: TRBJ2-3
D: -
size: -
CDR3: CASSVAGTDTQYF
DNA: TGTGCCAGCAGCGTAGCCGGGACAGATACGCAGTATTTT

V: TRBV5-1
J: TRBJ1-2
D: -
size: -
CDR3: CASSKDSSTYGYTF
DNA: TGCGCCAGCAGCAAAGACAGTTCGACCTATGGCTACACCTTC

V: TRBV10-3
J: TRBJ2-3
D: -
size: -
CDR3: CATEGGSTDTQYF
DNA: TGTGCCACGGAGGGAGGCAGCACAGATACGCAGTATTTT

V: TRBV7-9
J: TRBJ1-5
D: -
size: -
CDR3: CASSSLSQPQHF
DNA: TGTGCCAGCAGCTCTCTGTCTCAGCCCCAGCATTTT

V: TRBV5-1
J: TRBJ1-1
D: TRBD1
size: once
CDR3: CASSTGQVNTEAFF
DNA: TGCGCCAGCAGCACAGGACAGGTGAACACTGAAGCTTTCTTT

V: TRBV30
J: TRBJ2-1
D: TRBD1
size: -
CDR3: CACRGGWHNEQFF
DNA: TGTGCCTGTAGAGGGGGCTGGCACAATGAGCAGTTCTTC

V: TRBV2
J: TRBJ2-5
D: -
size: -
CDR3: CASSDGGPGEETQYF
DNA: TGTGCCAGCAGTGATGGGGGCCCTGGGGAAGAGACCCAGTACTTC

V: TRBV5-1
J: TRBJ2-7
D: TRBD1
size: -
CDR3: CASSPGQTFLDEQYF
DNA: TGCGCCAGCAGCCCGGGACAGACCTTCCTCGACGAGCAGTACTTC

V: TRBV11-3
J: TRBJ1-1
D: -
size: -
CDR3: CASSHMNTEAFF
DNA: TGTGCCAGCAGCCACATGAACACTGAAGCTTTCTTT

V: TRBV14
J: TRBJ2-7
D: TRBD2
size: -
CDR3: CASSPYREGPPIWYF
DNA: TGTGCCAGCAGCCCTTATCGGGAGGGCCCCCCAATCTGGTACTTC

V: TRBV19
J: TRBJ1-1
D: -
size: -
CDR3: CASSSTVNTEAFF
DNA: TGTGCCAGTAGTAGTACAGTTAACACTGAAGCTTTCTTT

V: TRBV5-6
J: TRBJ2-5
D: TRBD1
size: once
CDR3: CASSRTGVIQETQYF
DNA: TGTGCCAGCAGCCGGACAGGGGTGATCCAAGAGACCCAGTACTTC

V: TRBV6-4
J: TRBJ2-1
D: -
size: -
CDR3: CASSEGTHNEQFF
DNA: TGTGCCAGCAGTGAGGGGACTCACAATGAGCAGTTCTTC

V: TRBV10-1
J: TRBJ2-3
D: TRBD2
size: -
CDR3: CASSESLAGGTDTQYF
DNA: TGCGCCAGCAGTGAGTCACTAGCGGGGGGCACAGATACGCAGTATTTT

V: TRBV5-1
J: TRBJ1-1
D: -
size: few
CDR3: CASSAGTPNTEAFF
DNA: TGCGCCAGCAGCGCCGGGACACCTAACACTGAAGCTTTCTTT

V: TRBV5-5
J: TRBJ2-7
D: -
size: -
CDR3: CASSFLTEQYF
DNA: TGTGCCAGCAGCTTTTTGACAGAGCAGTACTTC

V: TRBV30
J: TRBJ2-3
D: TRBD2
size: -
CDR3: CAWGGGLAGLFTDTQYF
DNA: TGTGCCTGGGGTGGGGGACTAGCGGGACTGTTCACAGATACGCAGTATTTT

V: TRBV28
J: TRBJ1-5
D: TRBD1
size: -
CDR3: CASSKGARRNQPQHF
DNA: TGTGCCAGCAGCAAGGGGGCGCGACGCAATCAGCCCCAGCATTTT

V: TRBV13
J: TRBJ2-3
D: TRBD1
size: -
CDR3: CASSPTGNRADTQYF
DNA: TGTGCCAGCAGCCCGACAGGGAACAGGGCAGATACGCAGTATTTT

V: TRBV18
J: TRBJ1-2
D: TRBD1
size: -
CDR3: CASSPVTGGNYGYTF
DNA: TGTGCCAGCTCACCAGTGACAGGGGGCAACTATGGCTACACCTTC

V: TRBV9
J: TRBJ2-6
D: TRBD1
size: -
CDR3: CASSIRQGRKGGANVLTF
DNA: TGTGCCAGCAGCATCCGACAGGGGAGAAAAGGTGGGGCCAACGTCCTGACTTTC

V: TRBV2
J: TRBJ2-1
D: TRBD2
size: -
CDR3: CASSERAGGRTSSYNEQFF
DNA: TGTGCCAGCAGTGAGCGGGCGGGAGGGCGTACAAGCTCCTACAATGAGCAGTTCTTC

V: TRBV5-1
J: TRBJ2-7
D: TRBD2
size: -
CDR3: CASTRLAGELGHEQYF
DNA: TGCGCCAGCACCCGACTAGCGGGAGAGCTGGGCCACGAGCAGTACTTC

V: TRBV11-2
J: TRBJ2-6
D: TRBD2
size: -
CDR3: CASSSRLAGVIPGANVLTF
DNA: TGTGCCAGCAGCTCCCGACTAGCGGGAGTAATTCCCGGGGCCAACGTCCTGACTTTC

V: TRBV27
J: TRBJ1-1
D: TRBD1
size: once
CDR3: CASKLRGRITEAFF
DNA: TGTGCCAGCAAACTTAGGGGGCGCATCACTGAAGCTTTCTTT